A selection of T cell receptor beta chains follows, all from one sample in a study of shared clonotypes between healthy human individuals. Produced via immunoSEQ multiplex PCR; TCRdb's table is partial and in-frame only. Of approximately 470,000 clones detected, approximately 78% appear once; the ten largest clones hold around 12%. Sequenced input: PBMCs. Every receptor here comes from a middle-aged woman in good health. Some clones in this sample may be carry-over from other donors' samples. CDR3s include the opening cysteine and the closing phenylalanine or tryptophan. Fields, in order: V gene, clone size, J gene, D gene, CDR3 protein, CDR3 DNA. D genes are given only for firm matches. Some rows have no size entry. The others give once, few or many, or a class for an expanded clone.

v_call: TRBV10-3; clone_size: NA; j_call: TRBJ1-1; d_call: NA; cdr3_aa: CAIRRRQNTEAFF; cdr3_nt: TGTGCCATCAGAAGGCGCCAGAACACTGAAGCTTTCTTT
v_call: TRBV5-1; clone_size: few; j_call: TRBJ1-1; d_call: NA; cdr3_aa: CASSEGGTEAFF; cdr3_nt: TGCGCCAGCAGCGAGGGGGGCACTGAAGCTTTCTTT
v_call: TRBV19; clone_size: NA; j_call: TRBJ2-2; d_call: NA; cdr3_aa: CASSITGNTGELFF; cdr3_nt: TGTGCCAGTAGTATAACAGGGAACACCGGGGAGCTGTTTTTT
v_call: TRBV2; clone_size: NA; j_call: TRBJ2-7; d_call: NA; cdr3_aa: CASGGGPSYEQYF; cdr3_nt: TGTGCCAGTGGCGGAGGCCCATCCTACGAGCAGTACTTC
v_call: TRBV7-9; clone_size: NA; j_call: TRBJ1-5; d_call: NA; cdr3_aa: CASSLGQNQPQHF; cdr3_nt: TGTGCCAGCAGCTTAGGGCAAAATCAGCCCCAGCATTTT
v_call: TRBV19; clone_size: NA; j_call: TRBJ2-2; d_call: TRBD1; cdr3_aa: CASRGRGLATNTGELFF; cdr3_nt: TGTGCCAGTAGGGGCAGGGGGCTAGCGACGAACACCGGGGAGCTGTTTTTT
v_call: TRBV29-1; clone_size: NA; j_call: TRBJ2-7; d_call: NA; cdr3_aa: CSVVWGRGEQYF; cdr3_nt: TGCAGCGTTGTTTGGGGGCGGGGCGAGCAGTACTTC
v_call: TRBV28; clone_size: NA; j_call: TRBJ2-7; d_call: TRBD1; cdr3_aa: CASTSAPGTGGEQYF; cdr3_nt: TGTGCCAGCACCTCCGCCCCAGGGACAGGCGGCGAGCAGTACTTC
v_call: TRBV23-1; clone_size: NA; j_call: TRBJ1-1; d_call: NA; cdr3_aa: CANPGGGAGATEAFF; cdr3_nt: TGCGCCAACCCGGGGGGGGGCGCGGGAGCTACTGAAGCTTTCTTT
v_call: TRBV10-3; clone_size: many; j_call: TRBJ1-1; d_call: NA; cdr3_aa: CAIRLYANTEAFF; cdr3_nt: TGTGCCATCAGACTGTACGCGAACACTGAAGCTTTCTTT
v_call: TRBV9; clone_size: NA; j_call: TRBJ1-3; d_call: NA; cdr3_aa: CASSVAAGSGNTIYF; cdr3_nt: TGTGCCAGCAGCGTAGCGGCAGGCTCTGGAAACACCATATATTTT
v_call: TRBV28; clone_size: NA; j_call: TRBJ2-3; d_call: NA; cdr3_aa: CASSLPSTDTQYF; cdr3_nt: TGTGCCAGCAGTTTACCTAGCACAGATACGCAGTATTTT
v_call: TRBV19; clone_size: NA; j_call: TRBJ2-5; d_call: TRBD1; cdr3_aa: CASSIGGQQYF; cdr3_nt: TGTGCCAGTAGTATTGGGGGACAGCAGTACTTC
v_call: TRBV5-1; clone_size: NA; j_call: TRBJ2-4; d_call: TRBD1; cdr3_aa: CASSVRTGGAAKNIQYF; cdr3_nt: TGCGCCAGCAGCGTTCGGACAGGGGGCGCAGCCAAAAACATTCAGTACTTC
v_call: TRBV11-1; clone_size: NA; j_call: TRBJ2-1; d_call: NA; cdr3_aa: CASSPSSGRGSYNEQFF; cdr3_nt: TGTGCCAGCAGCCCGAGTAGCGGAAGAGGCTCCTACAATGAGCAGTTCTTC
v_call: TRBV19; clone_size: NA; j_call: TRBJ1-4; d_call: NA; cdr3_aa: CASSIQEYQKLFF; cdr3_nt: TGTGCCAGTAGTATCCAAGAGTACCAAAAACTGTTTTTT
v_call: TRBV6-1; clone_size: NA; j_call: TRBJ1-2; d_call: NA; cdr3_aa: CASSLTDDYGYTF; cdr3_nt: TGTGCCAGCAGCCTAACTGACGACTATGGCTACACCTTC
v_call: TRBV15; clone_size: NA; j_call: TRBJ2-5; d_call: NA; cdr3_aa: CATSRGYGRNQETQYF; cdr3_nt: TGTGCCACCAGCAGAGGGTATGGGCGTAACCAAGAGACCCAGTACTTC
v_call: TRBV21-1; clone_size: NA; j_call: TRBJ2-2; d_call: NA; cdr3_aa: CARPIAGGPGTGELFF; cdr3_nt: TGTGCCAGGCCTATAGCGGGAGGGCCCGGCACCGGGGAGCTGTTTTTT
v_call: TRBV11-3; clone_size: NA; j_call: TRBJ2-1; d_call: NA; cdr3_aa: CASSLGGVQDNEQFF; cdr3_nt: TGTGCCAGCAGCTTAGGGGGGGTTCAGGACAATGAGCAGTTCTTC
v_call: TRBV6-5; clone_size: many; j_call: TRBJ2-1; d_call: TRBD2; cdr3_aa: CASSGRLAAYNEQFF; cdr3_nt: TGTGCCAGCAGTGGGAGACTAGCGGCCTACAATGAGCAGTTCTTC
v_call: TRBV27; clone_size: NA; j_call: TRBJ1-5; d_call: NA; cdr3_aa: CASTFRADSNQPQHF; cdr3_nt: TGTGCCAGCACCTTTCGAGCGGATAGCAATCAGCCCCAGCATTTT
v_call: TRBV30; clone_size: NA; j_call: TRBJ2-5; d_call: NA; cdr3_aa: CAWSASVGEQYF; cdr3_nt: TGTGCCTGGAGTGCTTCGGTAGGTGAGCAGTACTTC
v_call: TRBV5-1; clone_size: NA; j_call: TRBJ2-5; d_call: TRBD2; cdr3_aa: CASSPTSGMAETQYF; cdr3_nt: TGCGCCAGCAGCCCGACTAGCGGGATGGCGGAGACCCAGTACTTC
v_call: TRBV4-1; clone_size: NA; j_call: TRBJ1-1; d_call: NA; cdr3_aa: CASSQGRSEAFF; cdr3_nt: TGCGCCAGCAGCCAGGGACGCTCTGAAGCTTTCTTT
v_call: TRBV28; clone_size: NA; j_call: TRBJ1-5; d_call: NA; cdr3_aa: CASSLWGGNQPQHF; cdr3_nt: TGTGCCAGCAGTTTATGGGGGGGTAATCAGCCCCAGCATTTT
v_call: TRBV14; clone_size: many; j_call: TRBJ2-2; d_call: NA; cdr3_aa: CASSQVWSTGELFF; cdr3_nt: TGTGCCAGCAGCCAAGTGTGGAGCACCGGGGAGCTGTTTTTT
v_call: TRBV6-1; clone_size: NA; j_call: TRBJ2-7; d_call: NA; cdr3_aa: CASRNPGARISEQYF; cdr3_nt: TGTGCCAGCAGAAACCCCGGGGCGAGAATCTCCGAGCAGTACTTC
v_call: TRBV7-9; clone_size: NA; j_call: TRBJ2-3; d_call: NA; cdr3_aa: CASSLRRVLYTDTQYF; cdr3_nt: TGTGCCAGCAGCCTCCGGAGGGTCCTATACACAGATACGCAGTATTTT
v_call: TRBV5-6; clone_size: NA; j_call: TRBJ1-4; d_call: NA; cdr3_aa: CASSSRSFTNEKLFF; cdr3_nt: TGTGCCAGCAGCTCCCGTTCTTTCACTAATGAAAAACTGTTTTTT
v_call: TRBV29-1; clone_size: NA; j_call: TRBJ1-1; d_call: NA; cdr3_aa: CSSSGPNTEAFF; cdr3_nt: TGCAGCTCTTCTGGACCTAACACTGAAGCTTTCTTT
v_call: TRBV4-3; clone_size: NA; j_call: TRBJ2-5; d_call: TRBD2; cdr3_aa: CASSQGGLAGGPGQETQYF; cdr3_nt: TGCGCCAGCAGCCAAGGAGGACTAGCGGGAGGGCCGGGGCAAGAGACCCAGTACTTC
v_call: TRBV15; clone_size: NA; j_call: TRBJ2-5; d_call: NA; cdr3_aa: CATSRDPAGETQYF; cdr3_nt: TGTGCCACCAGCAGAGATCCGGCAGGGGAGACCCAGTACTTC
v_call: TRBV20-1; clone_size: NA; j_call: TRBJ2-7; d_call: NA; cdr3_aa: CKVARYYEQYF; cdr3_nt: TGCAAGGTAGCGAGATACTACGAGCAGTACTTC
v_call: TRBV6-5; clone_size: NA; j_call: TRBJ1-6; d_call: TRBD1; cdr3_aa: CASSMTGGSPLHF; cdr3_nt: TGTGCCAGCAGCATGACAGGGGGTTCACCCCTCCACTTT
v_call: TRBV6-6; clone_size: NA; j_call: TRBJ2-7; d_call: NA; cdr3_aa: CASSYSSYEQYF; cdr3_nt: TGTGCCAGCAGTTATAGTTCCTACGAGCAGTACTTC
v_call: TRBV4-2; clone_size: NA; j_call: TRBJ2-1; d_call: TRBD2; cdr3_aa: CASSQDGASGRSEQFF; cdr3_nt: TGTGCCAGCAGCCAAGATGGGGCTAGCGGGAGATCTGAGCAGTTCTTC
v_call: TRBV29-1; clone_size: NA; j_call: TRBJ1-3; d_call: NA; cdr3_aa: CSVLDSGNTIYF; cdr3_nt: TGCAGCGTTCTGGACAGTGGAAACACCATATATTTT